The clone carrying this T cell receptor (beta chain) has at least ten counts. No antigen is known for it. This entry belongs to a study of beta chain features in type 1 diabetes. Study-level background: Investigators examined roughly 99,000,000 sorted cells across all samples.

Germline V gene data show CDR1 as MNHEY and CDR2 as SMNVEV (reference sequence). The V end was cut by 8 bases, the J end by 8 bases, with 21 bases between. The CDR3 loop spans 15 amino acids. Sequenced material consisted of expressed TCRB transcripts (all of the isolated RNA was reverse transcribed). The data were produced by immunoSEQ multiplex PCR, yet TCRdb's version contains in-frame clones alone and is incomplete. The table records fewer than 400,000 clones, less than 9.5% of them present only once. Study-wide findings and caveats: Among patients, naive, central memory and Treg TCRB repertoires appeared more similar than among healthy donors. When VDJ junctions were examined, type 1 diabetes patients showed fewer insertions and more deletions.

Every participating donor gave one draw, a heparinised blood sample averaging around 120 mL. Sequencing was done on a sample of central memory CD4+ T cells from blood. This chain joins TRBV27 and TRBJ1-4; TRBD1 is a possible D gene (6 bases). This sequence was found in a woman younger than 30 in good health. For the CDR3, the DNA is TGTGCCAGCTCCTCACAGGGTCTCATTCACGAAAAACTGTTTTTT. This gives the protein CASSSQGLIHEKLFF.